A selection of T cell receptor beta chains follows, all from one sample in a study of post-analysis software for immune sequencing data. TCRdb fed the PCR reads into MiXCR, producing one record per CDR3 protein. The table has more than 450,000 distinct CDR3 sequences, 44% seen once; the top ten hold around 1.7%. Sequencing used blood. The receptors were gathered from a girl aged 10 to 17 with multiple sclerosis. CDR3s include the opening cysteine and the closing phenylalanine or tryptophan. A D gene is named only where the DNA matches it firmly. Clone size is not always given. Where it is, it says once, few, many or a class for expanded clones.

v_gene	abundance	d_gene	j_gene	CDR3aa	CDR3nt
TRBV7-9	.	TRBD1	TRBJ2-1	CASSLGLGQLSHEQFF	TGTGCCAGCAGCTTAGGTTTGGGACAGCTATCCCATGAGCAGTTCTTC
TRBV12-3/TRBV12-4	.	.	TRBJ2-3	CASSEGASRHTDTQYF	TGTGCCAGCAGTGAGGGAGCTAGCAGACACACAGATACGCAGTATTTT
TRBV5-5	few	.	TRBJ2-5	CASSLAQRLQETQYF	TGTGCCAGCAGCTTGGCCCAGCGGCTCCAAGAGACCCAGTACTTC
TRBV4-2	few	TRBD1	TRBJ2-7	CASSHFRTGGSEQYF	TGTGCCAGCAGCCATTTCAGGACAGGGGGAAGCGAGCAGTACTTC
TRBV7-2	.	.	TRBJ2-5	CASSKFGGTQYF	TGTGCCAGCAGCAAATTTGGGGGGACCCAGTACTTC
TRBV7-2	.	.	TRBJ2-5	CASSLVGGERGRSKETQYF	TGTGCCAGCAGCCTAGTTGGGGGTGAAAGGGGGAGGTCCAAAGAGACCCAGTACTTC
TRBV12-3/TRBV12-4	.	.	TRBJ2-2	CASSFANTGERFF	TGTGCCAGCAGTTTTGCGAACACCGGGGAGCGGTTTTTT
TRBV4-1	.	.	TRBJ1-6	CASSQDLDRLIGTPLHF	TGCGCCAGCAGCCAAGATCTGGACAGACTCATCGGTACACCCCTCCACTTT
TRBV6-1	few	.	TRBJ2-7	CASSEGQVWYEQYF	TGTGCCAGCAGTGAAGGACAGGTGTGGTACGAGCAGTACTTC
TRBV7-8	.	.	TRBJ2-7	CASSSRLVGTYEQYF	TGTGCCAGCAGCTCACGACTAGTGGGAACCTACGAGCAGTACTTC
TRBV18	.	.	TRBJ1-5	CASSPWGQPQHF	TGTGCCAGCTCACCATGGGGGCAGCCCCAGCATTTT
TRBV4-2	few	TRBD2	TRBJ2-7	CASSPLAGGYEQYF	TGTGCCAGCAGCCCTCTAGCGGGAGGTTACGAGCAGTACTTC
TRBV20-1	few	.	TRBJ2-3	CSARESLSDTQYF	TGCAGTGCGAGGGAATCCCTGTCAGATACGCAGTATTTT
TRBV7-9	.	TRBD1	TRBJ1-4	CASSPGEGGAREKLFF	TGTGCCAGCAGCCCCGGGGAAGGGGGCGCCCGGGAAAAACTGTTTTTT
TRBV7-3	.	.	TRBJ2-7	CASSLNRESEQYF	TGTGCCAGCAGCTTGAACAGGGAAAGCGAGCAGTACTTC
TRBV2	.	.	TRBJ2-3	CASTRTSRTDTQYF	TGTGCCAGCACGCGGACTTCCCGCACAGATACGCAGTATTTT
TRBV20-1	many	TRBD1	TRBJ2-5	CSARSGTGEETQYF	TGCAGTGCTAGGAGCGGGACAGGGGAAGAGACCCAGTACTTC